A single sample is the source of the 17 T cell receptor beta chains below, sequenced in a study of T-cell memory formation after mild COVID-19 (dated by TCRdb to about 2021). The library was prepared using 5' RACE. The instrument was an Illumina NovaSeq 6000. The public reads were reanalyzed by TCRdb: fastp trimming at Q25, MiXCR alignment, in-frame beta chains only. Identical CDR3 protein sequences are pooled into one entry, listed with their most common genes and DNA. This sample holds around 200,000 distinct CDR3 sequences; around 21% were observed only once. Roughly 24% of the sample rests with the top ten. The sequencing input was PBMCs or a T cell subset sorted from them (not recorded which). The receptor source for this set is an adult woman who had mild COVID-19 (a few samples of this study predate the infection). The sample titles of this study are shuffled in the database, so cell type and time point are left out; the donor was told from shared clones.

The CDR3: CSAREQQNTEAFF. The CDR3 nucleotides are TGCAGTGCTAGAGAACAGCAGAACACTGAAGCTTTCTTT. The chain is built from TRBV20-1 and TRBJ1-1, with D hard to call. CDR3 size: 13 residues. Germline loops: CDR1 DFQATT, CDR2 SNEGSKA (reference sequence). V gave up 0 bases and J gave up 1 base, with 6 bases separating them.

This clonotype was seen only a few times. V and J are TRBV7-9 and TRBJ2-7, with unresolved D. V was clipped by 1 base and J by 4 bases, with 8 bases between them. Germline assignment: CDR1 SEHNR and CDR2 FQNEAQ (reference sequence). The CDR3 has 13 amino acids. CDR3 sequence reads: CASSLDSRYEQYF. The DNA of the CDR3 is TGTGCCAGCAGCTTAGATTCGCGATACGAGCAGTACTTC.

Only a few counts were recorded for this clonotype. The rearrangement joins TRBV7-9 to TRBJ2-2; TRBD2 agrees at 9 bases. V gave up 5 bases and J gave up 0 bases; unmatched junction bases: 4. The CDR3 is made up of 16 amino acids. CDR1 and CDR2 (germline): SEHNR, FQNEAQ (reference sequence). CDR3 bases: TGTGCCAGCAGCCCTCGACTAGCGGCGAACACCGGGGAGCTGTTTTTT. This translates into CASSPRLAANTGELFF.

The V gene is TRBV5-1, the J gene TRBJ2-7, with TRBD1 as a possible D gene (6 bases). The CDR3 spans 15 residues. Germline V gene sequence: CDR1 SGHRS, CDR2 YFSETQ. Between the trimmed V and J ends, which lost 8 bases and 2 bases, there was a span of 20 bases. The CDR3 reads CASRNPGQSPYEQYF. CDR3 sequence (DNA): TGCGCCAGTAGAAACCCCGGACAGTCACCCTACGAGCAGTACTTC. The variable domain in full, with the rest retrieved from reference TRBV5-1 and TRBJ2-7, is KAGVTQTPRYLIKTRGQQVTLSCSPISGHRSVSWYQQTPGQGLQFLFEYFSETQRNKGNFPGRFSGRQFSNSRSEMNVSTLELGDSALYLCASRNPGQSPYEQYFGPGTRLTVT.

This chain uses TRBV28 with TRBJ2-3, with D perhaps TRBD2 (5 bases). Trimming cost V 6 bases and J 0 bases, with 13 bases left between them. CDR1 MDHEN and CDR2 SYDVKM come from the germline V gene. The CDR3 is 15 residues long. CDR3 amino acids: CASRRALFSTDTQYF. In DNA, the CDR3 is TGTGCCAGCAGGCGGGCCCTTTTTAGCACAGATACGCAGTATTTT.

The rearrangement uses TRBV7-9 and TRBJ2-1; 8 bases agree with TRBD2. CDR3 length: 16 amino acids. With V trimmed by 0 bases and J by 8 bases, 9 bases remained unmatched. CDR1 and CDR2 (germline): SEHNR, FQNEAQ (reference sequence). The CDR3 here is CASSLAPIAGSYEQFF. The DNA of the CDR3 is TGTGCCAGCAGCTTAGCGCCAATAGCGGGGTCATATGAGCAGTTCTTC.

Only a few counts were recorded for this clonotype. The chain has TRBV13 and TRBJ2-7; the D is unclear. The CDR3 covers 13 residues. Trimming cost V 0 bases and J 2 bases, with 5 bases left between them. CDR1 is PRHDT, CDR2 FYEKMQ, per germline (reference sequence). CDR3 sequence reads: CASSLGIAYEQYF. CDR3 DNA: TGTGCCAGCAGCTTAGGTATCGCCTACGAGCAGTACTTC.

In this sample, this clonotype turned up a few times. The rearrangement joins TRBV24-1 to TRBJ2-2; 7 bases fit TRBD2. CDR1 and CDR2 (germline): KGHDR, SFDVKD. The CDR3 spans 19 residues. V was clipped by 0 bases and J by 5 bases; unmatched bases: 14. The CDR3: CATSDLFLSGTVGTGELFF. CDR3 nucleotide sequence: TGTGCCACCAGTGATTTGTTTTTAAGCGGGACCGTAGGGACCGGGGAGCTGTTTTTT.

This clonotype was recorded many times. DNA of the CDR3: TGTGCCAGCAGCCTCAGCGGGCGGACCTACAATGAGCAGTTCTTC. Amino acid sequence: CASSLSGRTYNEQFF. The V call is TRBV11-2, the J call TRBJ2-1; D may be TRBD2 (6 bases). This CDR3 is built from 15 residues. Germline values: CDR1 SGHAT, CDR2 FQNNGV. The V gene lost 5 bases and the J gene lost 2 bases, with 13 bases spanning the gap. The whole variable domain, filled in from reference TRBV11-2 and TRBJ2-1, reads EAGVAQSPRYKIIEKRQSVAFWCNPISGHATLYWYQQILGQGPKLLIQFQNNGVVDDSQLPKDRFSAERLKGVDSTLKIQPAKLEDSAVYLCASSLSGRTYNEQFFGPGTRLTVL.

In its sample, this clonotype was seen many times. This chain uses TRBV2 with TRBJ2-1, with D uncertain. Trimming took 4 bases from V and 0 from J, leaving 10 bases between them. This CDR3 is 15 amino acids long. Germline CDR1 and CDR2: SNHLY and FYNNEI. The CDR3 nucleotides read TGTGCCAGCAGTGTTCTGTTGAGCTCCTACAATGAGCAGTTCTTC. This translates into CASSVLLSSYNEQFF.

The rearrangement joins TRBV27 to TRBJ1-5, with D possibly TRBD1 on 5 matching bases. The germline gives CDR1 MNHEY, CDR2 SMNVEV (reference sequence). The CDR3 consists of 13 residues. Between the trimmed V and J ends, which lost 7 bases and 7 bases, there was a span of 14 bases. The CDR3 DNA reads TGTGCCAGCACACCGGGACCCTACCAGCCCCAGCATTTT. It yields the protein CASTPGPYQPQHF.

V gene TRBV9 combines with J gene TRBJ2-7; no reliable D call. This CDR3 has 14 amino acids. V was pared by 0 bases and J by 0 bases, with 7 bases between. Germline values: CDR1 SGDLS, CDR2 YYNGEE. CDR3 bases: TGTGCCAGCAGCGTAGGAGGTTTCTCCTACGAGCAGTACTTC. Its translation is CASSVGGFSYEQYF. Together with reference TRBV9 and TRBJ2-7, the CDR3 gives the full variable domain: DSGVTQTPKHLITATGQRVTLRCSPRSGDLSVYWYQQSLDQGLQFLIQYYNGEERAKGNILERFSAQQFPDLHSELNLSSLELGDSALYFCASSVGGFSYEQYFGPGTRLTVT.

This clonotype has just a few counts. Written as DNA, the CDR3 is TGTGCCAGCACCAAAATCGGAGGGCAGCAGTTCTTC. This encodes CASTKIGGQQFF. V and J are TRBV12-3 or TRBV12-4 and TRBJ2-1, with D perhaps TRBD2 (6 bases). CDR3 length equals 12 residues. The ends were cut back, 7 bases at V and 11 bases at J, with 15 bases in the middle.

This clonotype has more than one count but fewer than ten. The chain joins TRBV7-6 to TRBJ2-1; 9 bases match TRBD1. Germline trimming cut 0 bases from V and 5 bases from J; bases unmatched to any gene: 5. CDR1 SGHVS and CDR2 FNYEAQ come from the germline V gene. There are 16 residues in the CDR3. CDR3 DNA sequence: TGTGCCAGCAGCTTAGCGAGGACAGGGGTCAACAATGAGCAGTTCTTC. This translates into CASSLARTGVNNEQFF.

This chain uses TRBV20-1 with TRBJ2-2; TRBD1 matches at 7 bases. The V segment lost 7 bases and the J segment 3 bases; nucleotides outside the gene matches: 8. The CDR3 runs 14 residues. The germline V gene has CDR1 DFQATT and CDR2 SNEGSKA (reference sequence). The CDR3 here is CSVGDSLYTGELFF. The CDR3 coding sequence is TGCAGTGTGGGGGACAGCCTTTACACCGGGGAGCTGTTTTTT.

This clonotype was counted between two and nine times. The chain carries TRBV4-1 and TRBJ2-1; the match to TRBD1 covers 10 bases. The CDR3 has 15 amino acids. After removal of 4 bases from V and 4 bases from J, the junction contained 4 bases not matched to a gene. The germline CDR1 and CDR2 sequences are MGHRA and YSYEKL. The CDR3 coding sequence is TGCGCCAGCAGCCCGGGACAGGGGATTTACAATGAGCAGTTCTTC. Translation gives CASSPGQGIYNEQFF.

The J gene is TRBJ1-2, the V gene TRBV4-1; D perhaps matches TRBD1 (5 bases). CDR3 size: 12 residues. V was clipped by 9 bases and J by 8 bases, with 16 bases between them. The V gene's germline CDR1 is MGHRA and CDR2 YSYEKL. The CDR3 bases are TGCGCCAGTCTAGGGGAAGGTGGGGGCTACACCTTC. Protein: CASLGEGGGYTF.